This section outlines one T cell receptor beta chain sequence together with its context. What antigen it recognizes has not been identified. Within one base of it there is no much larger clone, and no base qualities were kept. These data belong to a study of cytotoxic CD8 clonotypes in ibrutinib-treated CLL (dated by TCRdb to the early 2020s). Looking at the study overall: In this cohort, 15 patients were treatment-naive and about a dozen were relapsed/refractory, while roughly 17 had unmutated IGHV. Responses were partial in 24 patients and complete in 2; after median 68 months follow-up, some 15 stayed in remission and some twelve progressed. Samples at response were collected after a median of 12 months of treatment, with a range of about 6 to 36 months. On average, each sample yielded about 250,000 productive templates and tens of thousands of productive rearrangements. Longitudinal samples were available for about 30% of the roughly 90 trial participants. Cryopreserved peripheral blood mononuclear cells were obtained prior to treatment, at the time of response, and at either disease progression or sustained remission. Every remission and progressive disease sample was obtained while ibrutinib was still being received by the patients.

Explained via the paper, the time point label denotes: around 25 months on ibrutinib. For TCR beta library preparation, roughly 2 micrograms of genomic DNA were extracted from the cryopreserved PBMCs. High-throughput TCR beta sequencing was performed on longitudinal blood samples from CLL patients receiving ibrutinib monotherapy. Patients were enrolled in a phase 2 open-label single-center ibrutinib monotherapy trial. The goal of deep resolution MiSeq sequencing was a depth between 1 in 1 million and 1 in 200,000 T cells, and coverage averaged 10x per clonotype. The immunoSEQ hsTCRB Kit was used to generate TCR beta libraries. The paper's processing steps were these. ImmunoSEQ Data Assistant and ImmunoSEQ Analyzer were used for data analysis, and V, D and J genes were assigned according to IMGT definitions. Clonality was computed as one minus normalized Shannon entropy of productive rearrangement frequencies, ranging from 0 to 1. Public clonotype analysis was restricted to overrepresented clonotypes comprising at least 0.05% of each patient's repertoire. Repertoires from thirteen age-matched healthy donors in immuneACCESS were used as clonality controls. TCRdb obtained this table from immuneACCESS and retained in-frame rearrangements with V and J assigned. These tables miss some clones; where compared with another copy, unresolved V genes account for less than half of the shortfall, and the remainder is unexplained. V, J and clone size were drawn from that table, and D and trimming were deduced from the DNA. This sample holds 45,000 to 65,000 clones; over 80% were observed only once. The ten largest clones capture about a fifth of the sample.

What the study reported, not specific to this receptor: At baseline, clonality was higher than in age-matched healthy donors and showed a strong correlation with circulating CD8+ T-cell counts. At ibrutinib response clonality went up, during sustained remission it held steady, and at progression it dropped back toward baseline. Public clonotypes were rare and either shrank or stayed stable during treatment, and the rise in clonality at ibrutinib response reflected expansion of private clonotypes. Sampling times were not matched between patients in sustained remission and patients whose disease was progressing, and lymph node repertoires were not examined.

From the germline V gene, CDR1 is SGDLS and CDR2 is YYNGEE. From the cysteine through the phenylalanine, the CDR3 covers 17 amino acids. Solely the CDR3 DNA is kept, with 51 bases framed from the first base. Trimming takes 4 bases from V and 2 bases from J, and the germline ends sit 21 bases apart. The material was PBMCs, obtained after 24 months of ibrutinib treatment. The receptor's source is a human donor with chronic lymphocytic leukemia. The V and J genes are TRBV9 and TRBJ1-2; a tentative D call is TRBD1 (5 bases match). The nucleotide sequence reads as follows: TGTGCCAGCAGCTCTCCCCCTGGGGGGTTTGGCAACTATGGCTACACCTTC. The resulting protein is CASSSPPGGFGNYGYTF.